These 14 T cell receptor beta chains came from one sample sequenced in a study of T cells in Graves' hyperthyroidism and ophthalmopathy. Amplified TCR beta CDR3 regions derived from RNA transcripts. In the first-round RT-PCR of the TCR CDR3, the HTBI primer set was used. TCRdb passed the multiplex PCR reads through MiXCR, listing each CDR3 protein once. The table records around 700,000 distinct CDR3 sequences, approximately 18% of them present only once. Sample: blood. The receptors originated from a woman in her fifties or sixties with Graves' hyperthyroidism that later progressed to Graves' ophthalmopathy.

This sequence joins TRBV12-3 or TRBV12-4 and TRBJ2-1; 14 bases align to TRBD2. J was trimmed by 8 bases and V by 3 bases; bases with no gene match: 3. The CDR3 spans 15 residues. CDR3 sequence (DNA): TGTGCCAGCAGTTTTTTGGGACTAGCGGGGGATGAGCAGTTCTTC. Translated: CASSFLGLAGDEQFF.

This clonotype was detected only a few times. This rearrangement joins TRBV10-3 to TRBJ2-3, with 12 positions matching TRBD2. Looked up from germline, CDR1 is ENHRY and CDR2 is SYGVKD. There are 13 residues in the CDR3. V lost 10 bases to trimming and J lost 6 bases; unmatched junction nucleotides: 5. The DNA for the CDR3 is TGTGCCACGCTAGCGGGGGGGCGGGATACGCAGTATTTT. Amino acid sequence: CATLAGGRDTQYF.

In its sample, this clonotype was seen a few times. J is TRBJ2-5 and V is TRBV9; perhaps TRBD1 as D (6 bases). This CDR3 comprises 14 residues. The V and J ends lost 2 bases and 4 bases respectively, with 12 bases between them. The germline V gene encodes CDR1 SGDLS and CDR2 YYNGEE. The CDR3 DNA is TGTGCCAGCAGCGTCAGGGGTGGAGGAGAGACCCAGTACTTC. Translation gives CASSVRGGGETQYF.

The rearrangement joins TRBV5-5 to TRBJ2-3; TRBD2 might be the D (6 bases). The CDR3 length is 14 residues. Germline CDR1 and CDR2: SGHKS and YYEKEE (reference sequence). Trimming took 3 bases from V and 8 from J, leaving 16 bases between them. The DNA for the CDR3 is TGTGCCAGCAGCTCCCAAGAGCGGGCGGGTACGCAGTATTTT. Translating gives CASSSQERAGTQYF.

The table lists this clonotype with many counts. The rearrangement joins TRBV30 to TRBJ2-1, with 9 bases that match TRBD1. The CDR3 loop spans 14 amino acids. Trimming took 4 bases from V and 6 from J; bases not matched to a gene: 7. Germline CDR1 GTSNPN, CDR2 SVGIG (reference sequence). CDR3 region: CAWKRDRASNEQFF. Written as DNA, the CDR3 is TGTGCCTGGAAGCGGGACAGGGCTTCCAATGAGCAGTTCTTC.

To note about this clonotype: It may be a read error: a sequence one base away is much more abundant. This rearrangement joins TRBV30 to TRBJ2-1; no firm D call. Germline CDR1 reads GTSNPN; CDR2 reads SVGIG (reference sequence). CDR3 size: 13 residues. V shed 3 bases and J shed 8 bases, with 14 bases lying between them. In DNA, the CDR3 is TGTGCCTGGAGCCTAACAGAGAAGCATGAGCAGTTCTTC. Protein product: CAWSLTEKHEQFF.

The V gene is TRBV5-1, the J gene TRBJ2-2, with 8 bases identical to TRBD2. With 1 base clipped from V and 4 bases from J, the junction kept 6 bases outside the gene matches. Germline V lookup: CDR1 SGHRS, CDR2 YFSETQ. CDR3 length: 16 residues. The chain's CDR3 is CASSLPRGAVTGELFF. The CDR3 DNA follows: TGCGCCAGCAGCTTGCCGCGGGGGGCGGTCACCGGGGAGCTGTTTTTT.

This clonotype was recorded a few times. The V call is TRBV12-3 or TRBV12-4, the J call TRBJ1-1; D not resolved. Trimming took 6 bases from V and 3 from J, leaving 8 bases between them. The CDR3 extends over 12 amino acids. The DNA for the CDR3 is TGTGCCAGCAGCCCTGCTGACACTGAAGCTTTCTTT. As protein: CASSPADTEAFF.

This clonotype has a handful of counts. Possible read error: a much larger clone is one base away. The chain couples TRBV11-2 to TRBJ1-1; 7 bases line up with TRBD1. The V segment lost 10 bases and the J segment 1 base; nucleotides outside the gene matches: 9. The CDR3 contains 14 residues. CDR1 is SGHAT and CDR2 is FQNNGV in the germline V gene. The CDR3 nucleotides read TGTGCCAACCTCGGGGGACAGACGAACACTGAAGCTTTCTTT. It translates to CANLGGQTNTEAFF.

The chain combines TRBV12-3 or TRBV12-4 with TRBJ1-6; 8 bases align to TRBD1. V lost 8 bases to trimming and J lost 6 bases; unmatched junction nucleotides: 6. The CDR3 covers 14 residues. As DNA, the CDR3 is TGTGCCAGCGGTGAACAGGGGGGTAATTCACCCCTCCACTTT. Translating gives CASGEQGGNSPLHF.

This clonotype was counted ten times or more. A junction boundary mismatches the germline segment, possibly from a read error. The chain is built from TRBV5-1 and TRBJ2-3; the match to TRBD2 covers 8 bases. Germline lookup yields CDR1 SGHRS and CDR2 YFSETQ. This CDR3 spans 12 amino acids. CDR3 residues: CASSLAGDTQYF. Here the CDR3 DNA reads TGTGCCAGCAGCTTAGCGGGGGATACGCAGTATTTT.

This clonotype was seen many times. This sequence joins TRBV3-1 and TRBJ2-7, with a possible D match to TRBD1 (6 bases). Trimming removed 5 bases at V and 3 bases at J, with 8 bases between. There are 12 residues in the CDR3. Germline lookup yields CDR1 LGHDT and CDR2 YNNKEL (reference sequence). The DNA of the CDR3 is TGTGCCAGCAGCGAGGGGGTCTACGAGCAGTACTTC. Amino acids: CASSEGVYEQYF.

This clonotype was observed a few times. The rearrangement uses TRBV29-1 and TRBJ1-4, with 9 bases lining up with TRBD1. J gave up 8 bases and V 5 bases, and 6 bases lay outside the gene matches. From germline, CDR1 is SQVTM and CDR2 ANQGSEA. CDR3 length: 13 amino acids. The CDR3 is CSVSGTGREKLFF. CDR3 bases: TGCAGCGTTTCCGGGACAGGGAGGGAAAAACTGTTTTTT.

The chain links TRBV29-1 to TRBJ1-2; the match to TRBD1 covers 10 bases. V was pared by 7 bases and J by 8 bases, with 7 bases of the junction left unmatched. This CDR3 is 12 amino acids long. CDR1 and CDR2 (germline): SQVTM, ANQGSEA. Here the CDR3 reads CSGAGTGDGYTF. The CDR3 bases are TGCAGCGGCGCCGGGACAGGGGACGGCTACACCTTC. Combining the CDR3 with reference TRBV29-1 and TRBJ1-2 gives the whole variable domain SAVISQKPSRDICQRGTSLTIQCQVDSQVTMMFWYRQQPGQSLTLIATANQGSEATYESGFVIDKFPISRPNLTFSTLTVSNMSPEDSSIYLCSGAGTGDGYTFGSGTRLTVV.